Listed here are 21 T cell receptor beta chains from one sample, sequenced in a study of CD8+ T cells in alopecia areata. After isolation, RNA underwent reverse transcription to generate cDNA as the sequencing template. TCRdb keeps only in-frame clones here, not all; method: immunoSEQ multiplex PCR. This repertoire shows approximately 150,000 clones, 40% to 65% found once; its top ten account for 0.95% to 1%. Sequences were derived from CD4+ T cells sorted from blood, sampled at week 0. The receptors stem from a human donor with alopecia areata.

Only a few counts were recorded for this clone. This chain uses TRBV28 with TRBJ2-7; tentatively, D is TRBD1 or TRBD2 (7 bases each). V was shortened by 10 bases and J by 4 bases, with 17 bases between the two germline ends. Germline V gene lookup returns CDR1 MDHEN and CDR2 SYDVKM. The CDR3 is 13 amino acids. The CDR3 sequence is CATSQGGTYEQYF. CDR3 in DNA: TGTGCCACCTCTCAGGGGGGGACATACGAGCAGTACTTC.

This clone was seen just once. In DNA form, the CDR3 reads TGTGCCAGCAGATGTAACCCCATCCTATTTCATTTT. This codes for CASRCNPILFHF. The gene calls are TRBV25-1 and TRBJ1-5; D gene unclear. The CDR3 sequence is 12 residues long. V lost 6 bases and J lost 16, with 19 bases in between. From germline, CDR1 is MGHDK and CDR2 SYGVNS.

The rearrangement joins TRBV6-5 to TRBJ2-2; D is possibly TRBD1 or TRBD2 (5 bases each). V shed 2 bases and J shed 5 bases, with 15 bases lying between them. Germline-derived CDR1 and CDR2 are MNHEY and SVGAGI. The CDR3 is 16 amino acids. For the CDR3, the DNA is TGTGCCAGCAGTTACCCTGGGACGCAAAGGACCGGGGAGCTGTTTTTT. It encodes CASSYPGTQRTGELFF.

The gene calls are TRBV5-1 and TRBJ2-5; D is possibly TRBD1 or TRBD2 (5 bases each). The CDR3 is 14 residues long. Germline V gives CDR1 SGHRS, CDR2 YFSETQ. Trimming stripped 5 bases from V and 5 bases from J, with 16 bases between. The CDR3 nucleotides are TGCGCCAGCAGGCGAGGGGCTGGGACGGAGACCCAGTACTTC. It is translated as CASRRGAGTETQYF.

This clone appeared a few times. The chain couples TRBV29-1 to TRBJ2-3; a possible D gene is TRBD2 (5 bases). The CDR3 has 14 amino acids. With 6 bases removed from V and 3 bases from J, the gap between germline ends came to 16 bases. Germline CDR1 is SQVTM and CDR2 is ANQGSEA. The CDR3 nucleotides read TGCAGCGTACCGAGCGGAGTTAGGACAGATACGCAGTATTTT. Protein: CSVPSGVRTDTQYF.

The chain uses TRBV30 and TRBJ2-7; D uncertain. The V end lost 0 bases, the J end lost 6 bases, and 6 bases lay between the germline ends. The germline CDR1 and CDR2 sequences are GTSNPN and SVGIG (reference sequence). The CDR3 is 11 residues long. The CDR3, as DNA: TGTGCCTGGAGTGTGAAGGGCGAGCAGTACTTC. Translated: CAWSVKGEQYF.

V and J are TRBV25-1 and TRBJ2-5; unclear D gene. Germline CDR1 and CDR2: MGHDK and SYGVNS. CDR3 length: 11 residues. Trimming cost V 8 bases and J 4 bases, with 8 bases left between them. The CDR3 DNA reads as TGTGCCAGCGCCGCTGCAGAGACCCAGTACTTC. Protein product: CASAAAETQYF.

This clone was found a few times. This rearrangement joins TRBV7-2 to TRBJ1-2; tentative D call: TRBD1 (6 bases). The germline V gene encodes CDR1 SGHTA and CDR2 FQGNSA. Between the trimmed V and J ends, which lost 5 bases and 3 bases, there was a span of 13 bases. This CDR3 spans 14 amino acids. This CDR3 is CASSPASGDYGYTF. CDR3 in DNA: TGTGCCAGCAGCCCCGCCTCAGGGGACTATGGCTACACCTTC.

The CDR3 DNA follows: TGTGCCTGGAGTCTAGTAAGGGGCAACGAGCAGTACTTC. Its translation is CAWSLVRGNEQYF. This chain connects TRBV30 to TRBJ2-7, with a possible D match to TRBD1 (5 bases). Looked up from germline, CDR1 is GTSNPN and CDR2 is SVGIG (reference sequence). This CDR3 is 13 amino acids long. Trimming removed 2 bases from V and 5 bases from J, with 13 bases in between. Filled out from reference TRBV30 and TRBJ2-7, the complete variable domain reads SQTIHQWPATLVQPVGSPLSLECTVEGTSNPNLYWYRQAAGRGLQLLFYSVGIGQISSEVPQNLSASRPQDRQFILSSKKLLLSDSGFYLCAWSLVRGNEQYFGPGTRLTVT.

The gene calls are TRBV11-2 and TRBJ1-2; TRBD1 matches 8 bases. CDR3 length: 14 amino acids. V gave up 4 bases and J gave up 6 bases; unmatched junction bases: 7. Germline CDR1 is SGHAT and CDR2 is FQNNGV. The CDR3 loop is CASSWRGQGDGYTF. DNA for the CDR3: TGTGCCAGCAGCTGGAGAGGACAGGGTGATGGCTACACCTTC.

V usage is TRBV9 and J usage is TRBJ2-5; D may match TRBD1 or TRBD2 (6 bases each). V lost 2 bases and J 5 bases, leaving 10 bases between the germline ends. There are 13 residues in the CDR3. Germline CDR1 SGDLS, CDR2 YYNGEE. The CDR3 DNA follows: TGTGCCAGCAGCGTTCGGGGGCGGGAGACCCAGTACTTC. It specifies CASSVRGRETQYF.

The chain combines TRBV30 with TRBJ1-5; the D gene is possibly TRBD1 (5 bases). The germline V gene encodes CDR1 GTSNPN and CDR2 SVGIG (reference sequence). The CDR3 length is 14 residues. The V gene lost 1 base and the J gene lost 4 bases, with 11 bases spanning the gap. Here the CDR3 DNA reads TGTGCCTGGAGTGGACAGACAGCTAATCAGCCCCAGCATTTT. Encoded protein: CAWSGQTANQPQHF.

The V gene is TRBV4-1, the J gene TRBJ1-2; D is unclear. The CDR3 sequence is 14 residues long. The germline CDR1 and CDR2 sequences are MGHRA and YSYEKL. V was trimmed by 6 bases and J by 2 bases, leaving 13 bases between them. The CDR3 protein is CASSTSRLNYGYTF. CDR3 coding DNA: TGCGCCAGCAGTACCAGTAGGTTGAACTATGGCTACACCTTC.

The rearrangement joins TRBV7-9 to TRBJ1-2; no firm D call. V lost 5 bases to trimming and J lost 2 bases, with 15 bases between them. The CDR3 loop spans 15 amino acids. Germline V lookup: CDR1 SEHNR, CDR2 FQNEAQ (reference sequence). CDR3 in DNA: TGTGCCAGCAGCCCATTAGGCCAGCTCAACTATGGCTACACCTTC. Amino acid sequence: CASSPLGQLNYGYTF.

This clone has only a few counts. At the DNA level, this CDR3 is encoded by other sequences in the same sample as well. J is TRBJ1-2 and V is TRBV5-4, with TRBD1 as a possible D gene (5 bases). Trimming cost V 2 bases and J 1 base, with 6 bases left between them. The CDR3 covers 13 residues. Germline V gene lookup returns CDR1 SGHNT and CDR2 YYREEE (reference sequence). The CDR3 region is CASSLDSNYGYTF. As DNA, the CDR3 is TGTGCCAGCAGCTTAGACAGTAACTATGGCTACACCTTC.

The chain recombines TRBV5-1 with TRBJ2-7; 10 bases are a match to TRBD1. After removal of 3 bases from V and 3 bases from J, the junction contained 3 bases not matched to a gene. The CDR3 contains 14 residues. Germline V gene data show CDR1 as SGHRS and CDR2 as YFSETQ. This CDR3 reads CASSWGQGLYEQYF. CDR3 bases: TGCGCCAGCAGCTGGGGACAGGGGCTCTACGAGCAGTACTTC.

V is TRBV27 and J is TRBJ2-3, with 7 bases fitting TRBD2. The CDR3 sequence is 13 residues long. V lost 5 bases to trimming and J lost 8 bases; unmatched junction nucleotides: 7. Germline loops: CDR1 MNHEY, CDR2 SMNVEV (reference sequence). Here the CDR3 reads CASSRGGRSTQYF. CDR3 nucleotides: TGTGCCAGCAGTCGGGGAGGGCGCAGTACGCAGTATTTT.

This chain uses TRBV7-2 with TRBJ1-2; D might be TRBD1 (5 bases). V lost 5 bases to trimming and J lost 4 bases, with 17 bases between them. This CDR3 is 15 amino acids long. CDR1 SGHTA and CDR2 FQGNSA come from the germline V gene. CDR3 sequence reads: CASSPPEGRRYGYTF. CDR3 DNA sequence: TGTGCCAGCAGCCCGCCGGAGGGGCGCCGCTATGGCTACACCTTC.

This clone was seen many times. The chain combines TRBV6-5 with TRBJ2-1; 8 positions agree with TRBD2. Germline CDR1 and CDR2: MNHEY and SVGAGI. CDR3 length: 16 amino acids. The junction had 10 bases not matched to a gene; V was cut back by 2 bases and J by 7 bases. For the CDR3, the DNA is TGTGCCAGCAGTTACGGGGGAAGCGGGAGTTCAAATGAGCAGTTCTTC. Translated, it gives CASSYGGSGSSNEQFF.

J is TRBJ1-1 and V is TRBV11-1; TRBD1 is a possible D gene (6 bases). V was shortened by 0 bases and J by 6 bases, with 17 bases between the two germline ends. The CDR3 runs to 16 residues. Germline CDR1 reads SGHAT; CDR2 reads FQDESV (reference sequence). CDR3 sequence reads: CASSLAQRQAGSEAFF. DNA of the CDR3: TGTGCCAGCAGCTTAGCGCAGAGACAGGCGGGGTCTGAAGCTTTCTTT.

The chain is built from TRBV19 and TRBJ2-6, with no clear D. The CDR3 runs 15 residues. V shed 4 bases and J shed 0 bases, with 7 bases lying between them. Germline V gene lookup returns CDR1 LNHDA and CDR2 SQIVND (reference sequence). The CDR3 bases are TGTGCCAGTAGTAGGACGTTCTCTGGGGCCAACGTCCTGACTTTC. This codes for CASSRTFSGANVLTF.